This T cell receptor beta chain originates from a study of blood T cell repertoires in COVID-19. Study details: There were acute and convalescent COVID-19 samples, and they came from the United States, Italy and Spain. PBMCs, B-cell-depleted T cells, or T cells were the source of the cDNA or gDNA that made up the material.

Per the original methods: Scientists estimated how many nucleated cells there were by amplifying reference gene primers. Clones were read by immunoSEQ multiplex PCR, and TCRdb kept only the in-frame ones, dropping some. The DNA was the basis for D and trimming; V, J and clone size are from that table. The sample has 200,000 to 300,000 clones; under 90% are singletons. The sequence was collected from a man in his fifties or sixties with acute or convalescent COVID-19. Specimen: peripheral blood.

CDR3 DNA: TGTGCCAGCAGTGAATCAGGTTTTACTAGCGGGAGCAATGAGCAGTTCTTC. This codes for CASSESGFTSGSNEQFF. The chain employs TRBV25-1 and TRBJ2-1; the match to TRBD2 covers 11 bases. J lost 6 bases, V lost 1 base, and 8 bases had no gene match. The CDR3 length is 17 residues. CDR1 is MGHDK and CDR2 is SYGVNS in the germline V gene.